One and the same sample provided the 9 T cell receptor beta chains below, sequenced in a study of T cell repertoires and HLA-DP antigens. Method: immunoSEQ multiplex PCR; TCRdb's copy keeps in-frame clones and lacks some. In the table there are about 73,000 clones, around 80% of which are singletons. These TCRs are of unknown antigen specificity. The sample was CD4+ T cells from PBMCs. The receptors here all came from a man in his 60s in good health and CMV-seronegative.

This chain joins TRBV19 and TRBJ2-5; 11 nucleotides agree with TRBD2. The CDR3 totals 15 residues. Trimming removed 4 bases from V and 3 bases from J; junction bases left unmatched: 4. Germline CDR1 reads LNHDA; CDR2 reads SQIVND (reference sequence). CDR3 DNA sequence: TGTGCCAGTAGTAAACTAGCGGGGGATAAAGAGACCCAGTACTTC. The encoded protein is CASSKLAGDKETQYF. The variable domain in full, completed from reference TRBV19 and TRBJ2-5, reads DGGITQSPKYLFRKEGQNVTLSCEQNLNHDAMYWYRQDPGQGLRLIYYSQIVNDFQKGDIAEGYSVSREKKESFPLTVTSAQKNPTAFYLCASSKLAGDKETQYFGPGTRLLVL.

This clone was counted a few times. The chain has TRBV2 and TRBJ1-6, with 8 bases that match TRBD1. CDR3 length equals 14 residues. The V gene's germline CDR1 is SNHLY and CDR2 FYNNEI. V shed 5 bases, J shed 12 bases, and the junction held 9 bases outside the gene matches. The CDR3 is CASSPRDRNGPLHF. The CDR3 coding sequence is TGTGCCAGCAGTCCGAGGGACAGGAACGGACCCCTCCACTTT.

This clone has only one observation. The chain joins TRBV9 to TRBJ2-3; 8 nucleotides agree with TRBD2. The germline V gene encodes CDR1 SGDLS and CDR2 YYNGEE. V lost 0 bases to trimming and J lost 0 bases; unmatched junction nucleotides: 12. CDR3 length equals 19 residues. CDR3 region: CASSVAPGRGETSTDTQYF. CDR3 bases: TGTGCCAGCAGCGTAGCCCCAGGGCGGGGGGAAACTAGCACAGATACGCAGTATTTT. Together with reference TRBV9 and TRBJ2-3, the CDR3 gives the full variable domain: DSGVTQTPKHLITATGQRVTLRCSPRSGDLSVYWYQQSLDQGLQFLIQYYNGEERAKGNILERFSAQQFPDLHSELNLSSLELGDSALYFCASSVAPGRGETSTDTQYFGPGTRLTVL.

This sequence joins TRBV2 and TRBJ1-1; 8 nucleotides align to TRBD1. The CDR3 extends over 13 amino acids. With V trimmed by 4 bases and J by 8 bases, 6 bases remained unmatched. CDR1 and CDR2 (germline): SNHLY, FYNNEI. The CDR3 sequence is CASSVNRGAEAFF. CDR3 in DNA: TGTGCCAGCAGTGTTAACAGGGGGGCCGAAGCTTTCTTT.

The chain carries TRBV7-2 and TRBJ2-5, with TRBD2 matching over 7 bases. CDR1 and CDR2 (germline): SGHTA, FQGNSA. The length of the CDR3 is 13 residues. After removal of 1 base from V and 7 bases from J, the junction contained 3 bases not matched to a gene. The CDR3 DNA reads TGTGCCAGCAGCTTAGAAAGGGAGGGGACCCAGTACTTC. This gives the protein CASSLEREGTQYF.

This clone was seen once. The chain recombines TRBV10-3 with TRBJ1-4; TRBD1 matches at 7 bases. Trimming at V came to 11 bases and at J to 0 bases, leaving 6 bases not matched to a gene. Germline CDR1 and CDR2: ENHRY and SYGVKD. The CDR3 sequence is 14 residues long. The CDR3 spells CASRDSSTNEKLFF. CDR3 DNA sequence: TGTGCCTCCCGGGACAGCTCAACTAATGAAAAACTGTTTTTT.

The rearrangement links TRBV5-1 to TRBJ1-4, with TRBD1 matching 7 bases. CDR3 length: 15 residues. Germline loops: CDR1 SGHRS, CDR2 YFSETQ. V dropped 6 bases and J dropped 5; count of bases not matched to a gene: 10. CDR3 amino acids: CASTSGQPQNEKLFF. As DNA, the CDR3 is TGCGCCAGCACCTCGGGACAGCCGCAAAATGAAAAACTGTTTTTT.

This clone was recorded a few times. The V gene is TRBV11-3, the J gene TRBJ2-7; a weak D match, TRBD1 (5 bases). The germline V gene encodes CDR1 SGHNT and CDR2 YENEEA. The V end lost 4 bases, the J end lost 2 bases, and 12 bases lay between the germline ends. CDR3 length: 14 amino acids. This CDR3 is CASSSRQQPYEQYF. In DNA form, the CDR3 reads TGTGCCAGCAGCTCCAGACAGCAACCCTACGAGCAGTACTTC.

As concerns this clone: The junction and the germline gene differ at one end; a read error may be behind it. The chain has TRBV2 and TRBJ2-5; tentatively, D is TRBD2 (7 bases). CDR1 SNHLY and CDR2 FYNNEI come from the germline V gene. CDR3 length: 13 residues. In nucleotides, the CDR3 is TGTGCCGGCTCAGGGGACTACCAGGAGACCCAGTACTTC. Its protein product is CAGSGDYQETQYF.